The 11 T cell receptor beta chains reported below all come from one sample, sequenced in a study of Graves' ophthalmopathy and Graves' hyperthyroidism (dated by TCRdb to 2016 to 2019). The listed sequencing device is Illumina HiSeq 2000. For repertoire sequencing, the TCR beta CDR3 regions were amplified from RNA transcripts. A first-round RT-PCR used HTBI primers with the Qiagen OneStep RT-PCR kit, followed by a second-round multiplex PCR, size selection and purification. TCRdb reanalyzed the raw reads on its own, using fastp at Q25 for trimming and MiXCR for clone calling, and kept in-frame beta chains. Identical CDR3 proteins give one entry, which carries the most common genes and DNA. For this sample the table gives roughly 610,000 distinct CDR3 sequences, of which about 20% were detected only once. The top ten hold 7.1% of the sample. The material sequenced was peripheral blood. Receptors were obtained from a woman aged 18-35 years with stable Graves' hyperthyroidism. Some clones in this sample may be carry-over from other donors' samples. Donor details come from another sample of the same person, matched by shared clones.

A note on this clonotype: At one of its ends the junction is not consistent with the germline gene, which may arise from a read error. This rearrangement joins TRBV3-1 to TRBJ2-7; TRBD2 might be the D (6 bases). The CDR3 has 15 amino acids. Germline lookup yields CDR1 LGHDT and CDR2 YNNKEL (reference sequence). CDR3 in DNA: TGTGCCAGCAGACAAGGAGTGGGGGGATCCTACGAGCAGTACTTC. Its protein is CASRQGVGGSYEQYF.

As regards this clonotype: One end of the junction varies from germline; a read error may be responsible. This chain links TRBV11-2 with TRBJ2-5; no clear D gene. CDR1 and CDR2 (germline): SGHAT, FQNNGV. This CDR3 has 12 amino acids. The CDR3 region has the DNA TGTGCCAGCAGCTTAGTCGCGGAGACCAAGTACTTC. It codes for CASSLVAETKYF.

This clonotype was seen ten or more times. The chain uses TRBV30 and TRBJ1-6; the match to TRBD1 covers 7 bases. Trimming removed 2 bases from V and 0 bases from J; junction bases left unmatched: 7. This CDR3 has 17 amino acids. Germline V CDR1 and CDR2: GTSNPN, SVGIG (reference sequence). CDR3 bases: TGTGCCTGGAGTCCCATGACAGGGAGCTCCTATAATTCACCCCTCCACTTT. Translating it yields CAWSPMTGSSYNSPLHF.

The sample holds many counts of this clonotype. This chain uses TRBV5-4 with TRBJ2-2; 8 positions agree with TRBD1. Germline V gene sequence: CDR1 SGHNT, CDR2 YYREEE (reference sequence). The CDR3 totals 16 residues. Trimming took 4 bases from V and 0 from J; bases not matched to a gene: 5. The DNA of the CDR3 is TGTGCCAGCAGCATAAACAGGGGGACGAACACCGGGGAGCTGTTTTTT. Translating it yields CASSINRGTNTGELFF.

This chain joins TRBV29-1 and TRBJ2-7; TRBD1 might be the D (5 bases). CDR1 and CDR2 from the germline V gene are SQVTM and ANQGSEA. The CDR3 extends over 11 amino acids. V lost 7 bases, J lost 4 bases, and 11 bases lay in between. In DNA form, the CDR3 reads TGCAGCGGACAAGGGGATTACGAGCAGTACTTC. It codes for CSGQGDYEQYF.

This clonotype was observed a few times. In DNA, the CDR3 is TGCGCCAGCAGCTTAGGACAAGGCTTCCCCTTCGAGGGTTTCGGGTACTTC. It codes for CASSLGQGFPFEGFGYF. V is TRBV5-1 and J is TRBJ2-4, with D tentatively TRBD1 or TRBD2 (5 bases each). The CDR3 sequence is 17 residues long. Germline loops: CDR1 SGHRS, CDR2 YFSETQ. Trimming stripped 2 bases from V and 15 bases from J, with 30 bases between.

The genes are TRBV12-3 or TRBV12-4 and TRBJ2-7; D is possibly TRBD2 (7 bases). The length of the CDR3 is 14 residues. Trimming took off 3 bases at V and 3 bases at J, with 12 bases between the two ends. CDR3 DNA: TGTGCCAGCAGTTTGGGGGGGCCGTACTACGAGCAGTACTTC. This translates into CASSLGGPYYEQYF.

This clonotype was counted many times. This chain connects TRBV28 to TRBJ2-5; possibly TRBD1 or TRBD2 for D (5 bases each). This CDR3 is built from 13 residues. Per germline, CDR1 MDHEN and CDR2 SYDVKM. The germline V and J ends were trimmed by 3 bases and 6 bases, with 11 bases remaining between them. CDR3 coding DNA: TGTGCCAGCAGTTTTGGGGGAGTTAAGACCCAGTACTTC. This codes for CASSFGGVKTQYF.

Only one count was recorded for this clonotype. The V and J genes are TRBV19 and TRBJ2-6; D uncertain. This CDR3 region has 13 residues. Germline V gene data show CDR1 as LNHDA and CDR2 as SQIVND (reference sequence). The germline V and J ends were trimmed by 7 bases and 4 bases, with 8 bases remaining between them. This chain's CDR3 is CASIPSGANVLTF. The CDR3 nucleotides read TGTGCCAGTATCCCCTCGGGGGCCAACGTCCTGACTTTC. The variable domain in full, with the rest retrieved from reference TRBV19 and TRBJ2-6, is DGGITQSPKYLFRKEGQNVTLSCEQNLNHDAMYWYRQDPGQGLRLIYYSQIVNDFQKGDIAEGYSVSREKKESFPLTVTSAQKNPTAFYLCASIPSGANVLTFGAGSRLTVL.

This clonotype was recorded many times. The chain uses TRBV5-1 and TRBJ2-7, with TRBD1 matching over 7 bases. CDR1 SGHRS and CDR2 YFSETQ come from the germline V gene. This CDR3 is 15 amino acids long. The V and J ends lost 2 bases and 2 bases, in that order; junction bases with no gene match: 7. CDR3 nucleotide sequence: TGCGCCAGCAGCTTTGGAATCCAGGGGGCCTACGAGCAGTACTTC. It specifies CASSFGIQGAYEQYF.

This clonotype was counted at least ten times. The V and J genes are TRBV5-1 and TRBJ2-2; no reliable D call. CDR1 is SGHRS, CDR2 YFSETQ, per germline. The V and J ends lost 4 bases and 2 bases respectively, with 15 bases between them. There are 16 residues in the CDR3. The CDR3 reads CASSRQAYTNTGELFF. The CDR3 DNA reads as TGCGCCAGCAGCCGGCAGGCTTACACCAACACCGGGGAGCTGTTTTTT.